The 25 T cell receptor beta chains presented below share a single source sample, sequenced in a study of T cells in Graves' hyperthyroidism and ophthalmopathy. RNA transcripts provided the source from which TCR beta CDR3 regions were amplified. The TCR CDR3 was amplified in a first-round RT-PCR using the HTBI primer set. TCRdb re-analysed the multiplex PCR reads in MiXCR, keeping a single row per CDR3 protein. The sample carries about 52,000 distinct CDR3 sequences, 48% recorded once. Specimen: blood. These receptors all come from a woman in her 50s with Graves' ophthalmopathy.

Ten or more counts support this clonotype. V gene TRBV6-6 combines with J gene TRBJ2-5; 7 bases line up with TRBD1. V trimming: 2 bases; J trimming: 2 bases; junction bases outside the gene matches: 5. Germline values: CDR1 MNHNY, CDR2 SVGAGI (reference sequence). CDR3 length: 15 residues. CDR3 protein: CASSYTRDRQETQYF. CDR3 DNA sequence: TGTGCCAGCAGTTACACCCGGGACAGACAAGAGACCCAGTACTTC.

The chain uses TRBV20-1 and TRBJ1-6, with 8 bases fitting TRBD1. The CDR3 is 14 amino acids. Germline CDR1 DFQATT, CDR2 SNEGSKA (reference sequence). Losses at the gene ends were 3 bases for V and 7 bases for J; bases not matched to a gene: 5. CDR3 in DNA: TGCAGTGCTAGTCCCAGGGGGCGCAATTCACCCCTCCACTTT. It translates to CSASPRGRNSPLHF.

J is TRBJ2-2 and V is TRBV7-9; 12 bases line up with TRBD2. The CDR3 contains 17 residues. Germline values: CDR1 SEHNR, CDR2 FQNEAQ (reference sequence). V lost 2 bases, J lost 0 bases, and 1 base stayed unmatched. CDR3 sequence: CASSLLAGGPNTGELFF. CDR3 DNA sequence: TGTGCCAGCAGCTTACTAGCGGGAGGGCCGAACACCGGGGAGCTGTTTTTT.

This clonotype came up many times. V gene TRBV5-1 combines with J gene TRBJ2-1, with 7 bases lining up with TRBD2. The V segment lost 0 bases and the J segment 8 bases; nucleotides outside the gene matches: 2. The germline V gene has CDR1 SGHRS and CDR2 YFSETQ. CDR3 length equals 13 residues. The CDR3 here is CASSLEAGYEQFF. CDR3 coding DNA: TGCGCCAGCAGCTTGGAAGCGGGGTATGAGCAGTTCTTC.

As regards this clonotype: One end of the junction fails to match germline, which may point to a read error. V and J are TRBV29-1 and TRBJ1-1; 7 bases agree with TRBD1. The CDR3 extends over 14 amino acids. CDR1 and CDR2 (germline): SQVTM, ANQGSEA. The CDR3 is CSVEVGGKNSEAFF. CDR3 nucleotide sequence: TGCAGCGTCGAAGTAGGGGGCAAGAACAGTGAAGCTTTCTTT.

CDR3 nucleotide sequence: TGTGCCAGCAGCTTAGACAGGGGTCTAGGGATTCAGTACTTC. Translated, it gives CASSLDRGLGIQYF. This chain uses TRBV7-6 with TRBJ2-4, with 7 bases that match TRBD1. CDR3 length equals 14 residues. V lost 1 base, J lost 10 bases, and 7 bases stayed unmatched. Germline V gives CDR1 SGHVS, CDR2 FNYEAQ.

CDR3 protein: CATSDFGQGHNEKLFF. In nucleotides, the CDR3 is TGTGCCACCAGTGATTTCGGACAGGGCCACAATGAAAAACTGTTTTTT. The gene calls are TRBV24-1 and TRBJ1-4, with 8 nucleotides matching TRBD1. CDR3 length equals 16 residues. The V gene's germline CDR1 is KGHDR and CDR2 SFDVKD. V was pared by 1 base and J by 5 bases, with 5 bases of the junction left unmatched.

The J gene is TRBJ2-1, the V gene TRBV7-9; 7 nucleotides agree with TRBD1. Trimming took 5 bases from V and 5 from J; bases not matched to a gene: 3. Germline V lookup: CDR1 SEHNR, CDR2 FQNEAQ (reference sequence). This CDR3 spans 13 amino acids. CDR3 amino acids: CASSPGQDNEQFF. In DNA, the CDR3 is TGTGCCAGCAGCCCCGGACAGGACAATGAGCAGTTCTTC.

In regard to this clonotype: One end of the junction fails to match germline, which may point to a read error. The chain uses TRBV7-9 and TRBJ2-7; D gene ambiguous. Germline CDR1 is SEHNR and CDR2 is FQNEAQ (reference sequence). The CDR3 has 11 amino acids. CDR3 amino acids: CTSSLTGEQYF. The CDR3 region has the DNA TGTACCAGCAGTTTGACCGGGGAGCAGTACTTC.

The CDR3 protein is CASRADRGLINEQFF. CDR3 DNA sequence: TGTGCCAGCAGGGCCGACAGGGGGCTGATCAATGAGCAGTTCTTC. The chain couples TRBV2 to TRBJ2-1; 10 nucleotides line up with TRBD1. Germline values: CDR1 SNHLY, CDR2 FYNNEI. The CDR3 has 15 amino acids. V dropped 6 bases and J dropped 6; count of bases not matched to a gene: 8.

This clonotype appeared many times. The genes are TRBV11-1 and TRBJ2-1; 10 bases map to TRBD1. Unmatched junction bases numbered 4, after V lost 2 bases and J lost 6 bases. This CDR3 region has 15 residues. Germline V lookup: CDR1 SGHAT, CDR2 FQDESV (reference sequence). The DNA for the CDR3 is TGTGCCAGCAGCTTACGGGACAGGGGTTCCAATGAGCAGTTCTTC. It specifies CASSLRDRGSNEQFF.

This clonotype has a count of ten or more. This sequence joins TRBV20-1 and TRBJ2-3; perhaps TRBD2 as D (6 bases). Trimming took 6 bases from V and 4 from J, leaving 11 bases between them. The length of the CDR3 is 12 residues. Looked up from germline, CDR1 is DFQATT and CDR2 is SNEGSKA (reference sequence). CDR3 sequence reads: CSACGTSDTQYF. CDR3 sequence (DNA): TGCAGTGCCTGCGGGACTTCAGATACGCAGTATTTT.

V gene TRBV20-1 combines with J gene TRBJ2-7; D may be TRBD2 (6 bases). V was shortened by 3 bases and J by 5 bases, with 14 bases between the two germline ends. This CDR3 is built from 13 residues. Germline V lookup: CDR1 DFQATT, CDR2 SNEGSKA (reference sequence). CDR3 residues: CSARGTGWHEQYF. DNA of the CDR3: TGCAGTGCTAGGGGGACTGGGTGGCACGAGCAGTACTTC.

The J gene is TRBJ2-2, the V gene TRBV7-2, with TRBD2 matching 14 bases. The CDR3 length is 18 residues. V trimming: 5 bases; J trimming: 3 bases; junction bases outside the gene matches: 8. The germline V gene encodes CDR1 SGHTA and CDR2 FQGNSA. The CDR3 nucleotides are TGTGCCAGCAGCCAAGCTGGACTAGCGGGGGGATACACCGGGGAGCTGTTTTTT. Amino acids: CASSQAGLAGGYTGELFF.

Ten or more counts support this clonotype. CDR3 DNA: TGTGCCAGCAGCCCCGTAGGGGGAAGAAACACTGAAGCTTTCTTT. Amino acids: CASSPVGGRNTEAFF. The chain has TRBV7-2 and TRBJ1-1; maybe TRBD1 (6 bases). The CDR3 has 15 amino acids. V was pared by 5 bases and J by 2 bases, with 15 bases between. Per germline, CDR1 SGHTA and CDR2 FQGNSA.

In regard to this clonotype: Germline and junction disagree at one end, which may indicate a read error. V gene TRBV20-1 combines with J gene TRBJ1-5, with TRBD1 matching 11 bases. Germline-derived CDR1 and CDR2 are DFQATT and SNEGSKA (reference sequence). This CDR3 has 15 amino acids. The CDR3 DNA sequence: TGCAGTGCTAGTGGGGACAGGGGGTACAATGAGCCCCAGCATTTT. Residues: CSASGDRGYNEPQHF.

The table lists this clonotype with a few counts. V gene TRBV2 combines with J gene TRBJ2-1, with D maybe TRBD1 (5 bases). Germline-derived CDR1 and CDR2 are SNHLY and FYNNEI. CDR3 length equals 10 residues. V dropped 11 bases and J dropped 9 bases, with 11 bases sitting between them. The chain's CDR3 is CAALGVEQFF. DNA of the CDR3: TGTGCCGCGCTAGGGGTTGAGCAGTTCTTC.

The V and J genes are TRBV15 and TRBJ2-1, with 16 bases identical to TRBD2. V shed 0 bases and J 4 bases; nucleotides not matched to a gene: 3. The CDR3 extends over 18 amino acids. Germline V CDR1 and CDR2: LNHNV, YYDKDF (reference sequence). CDR3 nucleotides: TGTGCCACCAGCAGAGACGGGACTAGCGGGGGGGCATACAATGAGCAGTTCTTC. This sequence encodes CATSRDGTSGGAYNEQFF.

This clonotype was observed many times. The rearrangement joins TRBV12-3 or TRBV12-4 to TRBJ1-2; 9 nucleotides align to TRBD1. V trimming: 6 bases; J trimming: 2 bases; junction bases outside the gene matches: 4. CDR3 size: 14 residues. In DNA, the CDR3 is TGTGCCAGCAGGGGACAGGGAAGGAACTATGGCTACACCTTC. It yields the protein CASRGQGRNYGYTF.

The V and J genes are TRBV29-1 and TRBJ2-7; TRBD2 might be the D (6 bases). Trimming shortened V by 8 bases and J by 3 bases, and 17 bases separated the two germline ends. This CDR3 spans 13 amino acids. Per the germline V gene, CDR1 is SQVTM and CDR2 is ANQGSEA. CDR3 sequence reads: CSSFGGMDYEQYF. DNA of the CDR3: TGCAGCAGTTTCGGCGGGATGGACTACGAGCAGTACTTC.

This chain uses TRBV6-4 with TRBJ2-2, with D hard to call. The CDR3 contains 16 residues. The V gene's germline CDR1 is MRHNA and CDR2 SNTAGT. V was cut by 3 bases and J by 6 bases, with 17 bases left in between. The CDR3 nucleotides are TGTGCCAGCAGTGATGTACAGAGAACGACGGCCGGGGAGCTGTTTTTT. This encodes CASSDVQRTTAGELFF.

The J gene is TRBJ2-3, the V gene TRBV29-1; TRBD1 agrees at 7 bases. Germline assignment: CDR1 SQVTM and CDR2 ANQGSEA. CDR3 length: 15 amino acids. V dropped 6 bases and J dropped 0; count of bases not matched to a gene: 9. The CDR3: CSVGTGTASTDTQYF. The CDR3 nucleotides are TGCAGCGTCGGAACCGGGACAGCTAGCACAGATACGCAGTATTTT.

This chain links TRBV9 with TRBJ1-6; D possibly corresponds to TRBD1 (5 bases). Trimming pared 0 bases from V and 9 bases from J, leaving 13 bases between. CDR1 is SGDLS, CDR2 YYNGEE, per germline. The CDR3 contains 15 residues. CDR3 in amino acids: CASSVGAGGRSPLHF. As DNA, the CDR3 is TGTGCCAGCAGCGTAGGGGCGGGGGGTCGTTCACCCCTCCACTTT.

This clonotype was seen only once. V usage is TRBV7-3 and J usage is TRBJ1-5; 9 bases are shared with TRBD1. The CDR3 spans 15 residues. Germline V gene sequence: CDR1 SGHTA, CDR2 FQGTGA. V shed 3 bases and J 7 bases; nucleotides not matched to a gene: 7. CDR3 DNA sequence: TGTGCCAGCAGCTTTGCCGGGACAGGGACGCAGCCCCAGCATTTT. Translating gives CASSFAGTGTQPQHF.

This clonotype was seen more than once but under ten times. The chain is built from TRBV3-1 and TRBJ2-7; 7 bases fit TRBD2. The V gene end was trimmed by 1 base and the J gene end by 4 bases; junction bases not matched to a gene: 7. Germline CDR1 and CDR2: LGHDT and YNNKEL (reference sequence). The CDR3 has 15 residues. The CDR3 DNA is TGTGCCAGCAGCCAAGTGGGGGGGAATAGGTACGAGCAGTACTTC. It codes for CASSQVGGNRYEQYF.